What follows describes a single T cell receptor beta chain. No antigen is known for it. It has no much larger one-base neighbor in the sample; base qualities were not kept. PBMCs were isolated by Ficoll-Paque density gradient centrifugation. The listed sequencing device is Illumina NovaSeq 6000. Using 5'RACE with constant-segment primers, TCRalpha and TCRbeta cDNA libraries were constructed, with sample barcodes and unique molecular identifiers added in the process. RNA was extracted from every sample with Trizol reagent. Amplification of the libraries took two PCR steps, and the second step added a second sample barcode plus Illumina TruSeq adapters. Sequencing of the libraries was done on an Illumina NovaSeq, producing 2 x 150 bp paired-end reads. Concerning the study's data processing: Demultiplexing of reads and collapsing into UMI-guided consensus sequences were performed with migec v1.2.7. Using mixcr v2.1.11, UMI consensuses were aligned to TRA and TRB V and J templates and then assembled into clonotypes. A clonotype was counted as expanded or contracted only if both edgeR and NoisET called the change significant, with noise models trained on biological replicates. For edgeR calls, the thresholds were a false discovery rate-adjusted p below 0.01 and a log2 fold-change of 1. As an exploratory analysis of dynamics, max-normalized trajectories of the 1000 most abundant clonotypes were examined by PCA with hierarchical clustering. The CD4 or CD8 phenotype of responding clones was assigned using the separately sequenced CD4+ and CD8+ repertoires. TCRdb passed the public sequencing reads through fastp at Q25 and MiXCR, retaining productive beta sequences. Here each entry gathers all rows of one CDR3 protein and keeps the most common genes and DNA. TCRdb, not the authors, supplied the V and J calls. In this sample the table shows roughly 510,000 distinct CDR3 sequences, around a sixth of which occur a single time. 8.1% of the sample is in the top ten clones.

The sample comes from a study of T-cell memory formation after mild COVID-19 (dated by TCRdb to the early 2020s). Background for the entire study: TCR sequence clusters from the two donors were largely donor specific. In a couple of donors, T-cell clones that expanded and contracted after mild COVID-19 were tracked by sequencing TCRalpha and TCRbeta repertoires over time. The cohort was made up of two young adult volunteers, one female and one male, who were previously healthy. What the research found in general, with its limitations: From day 15 to 85, contracting clones showed balanced CD4/CD8 phenotypes, whereas a second wave of clones that expanded from day 15 to 37 leaned towards CD4+. SARS-CoV-2 specificity of the second-wave clones peaking on day 37 was not confirmed. Some responding clones were detected in pre-infection memory, suggesting pre-existing cross-reactive memory T cells joined the SARS-CoV-2 response. Contracting CD4+ clones were found mainly in CM and EM memory subsets, while CD8+ clones were enriched in EMRA. The study included only a couple of mild cases, and larger cohorts that include severe cases with pre-infection samples were judged to be necessary.

Trimming at the junction amounts to 2 bases on V and 3 bases on J, and the germline ends lie 11 bases apart. The CDR3 spans 15 residues, from the cysteine through the phenylalanine. Of all the DNA, just the CDR3 is kept, 45 bases in frame from base 1. Looking up the germline V gene yields CDR1 KGHSH and CDR2 LQKENI. The receptor's source is an adult woman who had mild COVID-19 (a few samples of this study predate the infection). The sample titles of this study are shuffled in the database, so cell type and time point are left out; the donor was told from shared clones. This sequence uses TRBV18 and TRBJ2-1, with no reliable assignment of the D segment. Sequencing was carried out using PBMCs or a T cell subset sorted from them (not recorded which). The sequence in DNA is TGTGCCAGCTCACCAGTTGGTTTATTCTACAATGAGCAGTTCTTC. Protein translation: CASSPVGLFYNEQFF.